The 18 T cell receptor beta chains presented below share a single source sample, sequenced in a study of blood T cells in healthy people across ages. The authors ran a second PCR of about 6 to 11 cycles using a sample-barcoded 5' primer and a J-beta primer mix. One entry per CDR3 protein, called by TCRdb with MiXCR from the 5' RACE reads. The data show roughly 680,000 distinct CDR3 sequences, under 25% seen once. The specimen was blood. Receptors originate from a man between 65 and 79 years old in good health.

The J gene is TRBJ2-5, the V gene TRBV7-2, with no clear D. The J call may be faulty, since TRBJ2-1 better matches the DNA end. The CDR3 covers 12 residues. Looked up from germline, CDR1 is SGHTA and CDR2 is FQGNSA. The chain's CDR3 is CASSATLREQFF. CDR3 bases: TGTGCCAGCAGCGCGACCCTTCGGGAGCAGTTCTTC.

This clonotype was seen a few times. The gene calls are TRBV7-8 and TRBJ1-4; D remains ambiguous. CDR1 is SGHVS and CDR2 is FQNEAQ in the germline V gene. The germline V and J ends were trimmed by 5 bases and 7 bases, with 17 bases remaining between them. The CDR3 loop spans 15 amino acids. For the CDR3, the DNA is TGTGCCAGCAGCCCAACCCCTATTTTAGGTGAAAAACTGTTTTTT. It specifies CASSPTPILGEKLFF.

The CDR3 region is CASTPTGLNTEAFF. The CDR3 region has the DNA TGTGCCAGCACCCCGACAGGGCTGAACACTGAAGCTTTCTTT. The chain recombines TRBV6-6 with TRBJ1-1; 7 bases align to TRBD1. The V gene's germline CDR1 is MNHNY and CDR2 SVGAGI (reference sequence). V lost 7 bases to trimming and J lost 0 bases; unmatched junction nucleotides: 5. The CDR3 consists of 14 residues.

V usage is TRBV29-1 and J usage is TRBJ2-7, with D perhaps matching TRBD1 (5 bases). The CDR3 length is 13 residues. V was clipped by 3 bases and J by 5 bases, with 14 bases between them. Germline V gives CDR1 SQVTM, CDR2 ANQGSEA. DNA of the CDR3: TGCAGCGTTGAGTATTTTCCAGGGAACGAGCAGTACTTC. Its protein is CSVEYFPGNEQYF.

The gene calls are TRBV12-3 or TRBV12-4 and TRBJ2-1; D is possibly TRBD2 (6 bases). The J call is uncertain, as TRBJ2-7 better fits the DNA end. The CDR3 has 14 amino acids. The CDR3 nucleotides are TGTGCCAGCAGCCTCGGGAGAGCGCTGGACGAGCAGTACTTC. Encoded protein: CASSLGRALDEQYF.

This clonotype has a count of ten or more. The CDR3, as DNA: TGTGCCAGCAGTGTAGGGCAGGGGGCCGGGGAGCTGTTTTTT. Residues: CASSVGQGAGELFF. The rearrangement uses TRBV2 and TRBJ2-2, with TRBD1 identical over 7 bases. V lost 4 bases and J lost 6; bases outside the gene matches: 5. CDR3 size: 14 residues. Germline CDR1 reads SNHLY; CDR2 reads FYNNEI.

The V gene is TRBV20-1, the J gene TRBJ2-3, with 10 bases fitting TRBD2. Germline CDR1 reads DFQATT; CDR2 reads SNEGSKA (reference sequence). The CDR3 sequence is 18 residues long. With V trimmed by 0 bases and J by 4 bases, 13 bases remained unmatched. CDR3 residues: CSARDRPSGSPAADTQYF. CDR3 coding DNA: TGCAGTGCTAGAGATAGGCCTAGCGGGAGCCCAGCCGCAGATACGCAGTATTTT.

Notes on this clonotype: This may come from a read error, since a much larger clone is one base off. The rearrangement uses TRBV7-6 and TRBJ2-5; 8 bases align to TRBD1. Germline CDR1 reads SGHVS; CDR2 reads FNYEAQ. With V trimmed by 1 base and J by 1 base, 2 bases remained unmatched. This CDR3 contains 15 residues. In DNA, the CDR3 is TGTGCCAGCAGCTTAGGGACAGGGACCCAAGAGACCCAGTACTTC. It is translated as CASSLGTGTQETQYF.

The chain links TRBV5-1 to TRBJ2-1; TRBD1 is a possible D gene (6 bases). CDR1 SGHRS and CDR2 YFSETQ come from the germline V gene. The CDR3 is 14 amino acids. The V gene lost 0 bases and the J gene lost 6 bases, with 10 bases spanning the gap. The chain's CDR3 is CASSLDRDTNEQFF. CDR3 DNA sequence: TGCGCCAGCAGCTTGGACAGGGATACCAATGAGCAGTTCTTC.

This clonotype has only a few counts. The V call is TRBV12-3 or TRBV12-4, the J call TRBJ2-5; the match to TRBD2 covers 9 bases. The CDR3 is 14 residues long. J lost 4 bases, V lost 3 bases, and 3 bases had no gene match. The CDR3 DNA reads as TGTGCCAGCAGTTTCTTGCGGGGGGGAGAGACCCAGTACTTC. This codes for CASSFLRGGETQYF.

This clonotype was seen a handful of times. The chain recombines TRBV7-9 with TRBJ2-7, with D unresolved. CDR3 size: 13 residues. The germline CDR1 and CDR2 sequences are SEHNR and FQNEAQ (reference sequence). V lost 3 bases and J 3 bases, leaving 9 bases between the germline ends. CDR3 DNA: TGTGCCAGCAGCTTTCCGCCCCACTACGAGCAGTACTTC. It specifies CASSFPPHYEQYF.

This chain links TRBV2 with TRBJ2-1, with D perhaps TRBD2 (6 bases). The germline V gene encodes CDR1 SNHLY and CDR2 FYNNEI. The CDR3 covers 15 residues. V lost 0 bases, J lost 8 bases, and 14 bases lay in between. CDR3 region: CASSEARDSADEQFF. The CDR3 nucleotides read TGTGCCAGCAGTGAAGCTCGGGACTCTGCGGATGAGCAGTTCTTC. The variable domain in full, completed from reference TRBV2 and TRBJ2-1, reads EPEVTQTPSHQVTQMGQEVILRCVPISNHLYFYWYRQILGQKVEFLVSFYNNEISEKSEIFDDQFSVERPDGSNFTLKIRSTKLEDSAMYFCASSEARDSADEQFFGPGTRLTVL.

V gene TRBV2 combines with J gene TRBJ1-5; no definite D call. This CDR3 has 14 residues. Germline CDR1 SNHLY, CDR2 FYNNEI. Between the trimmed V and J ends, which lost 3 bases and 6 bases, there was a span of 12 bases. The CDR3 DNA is TGTGCCAGCAGTGATACCCGAGGCGGTCAGCCCCAGCATTTT. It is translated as CASSDTRGGQPQHF.

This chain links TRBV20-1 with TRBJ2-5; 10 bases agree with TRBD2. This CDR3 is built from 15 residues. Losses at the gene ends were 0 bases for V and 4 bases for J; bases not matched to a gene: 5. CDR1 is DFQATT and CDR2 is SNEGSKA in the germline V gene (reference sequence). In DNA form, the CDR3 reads TGCAGTGCTAGAGATCTCCTAGCGGGAGTAGAGACCCAGTACTTC. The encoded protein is CSARDLLAGVETQYF.

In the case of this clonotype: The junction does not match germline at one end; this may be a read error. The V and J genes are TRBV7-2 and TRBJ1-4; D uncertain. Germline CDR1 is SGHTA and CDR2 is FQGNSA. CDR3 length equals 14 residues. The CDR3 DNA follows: TGTGCCGGCAGCGCGCGACGAGAAGTCGAAAAACTGTTTTTT. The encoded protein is CAGSARREVEKLFF.

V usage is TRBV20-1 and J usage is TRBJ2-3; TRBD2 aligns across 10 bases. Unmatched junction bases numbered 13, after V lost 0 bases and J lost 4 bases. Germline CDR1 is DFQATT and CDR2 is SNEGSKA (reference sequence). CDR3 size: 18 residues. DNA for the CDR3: TGCAGTGCTAGAGATATAATCCGGCTAGCGGGAGCCCCAGATACGCAGTATTTT. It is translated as CSARDIIRLAGAPDTQYF.

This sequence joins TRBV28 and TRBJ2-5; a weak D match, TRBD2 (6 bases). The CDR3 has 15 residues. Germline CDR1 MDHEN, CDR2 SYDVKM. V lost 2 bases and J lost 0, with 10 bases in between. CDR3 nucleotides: TGTGCCAGCAGTTTAGGGGGGATTAACCAAGAGACCCAGTACTTC. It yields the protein CASSLGGINQETQYF.

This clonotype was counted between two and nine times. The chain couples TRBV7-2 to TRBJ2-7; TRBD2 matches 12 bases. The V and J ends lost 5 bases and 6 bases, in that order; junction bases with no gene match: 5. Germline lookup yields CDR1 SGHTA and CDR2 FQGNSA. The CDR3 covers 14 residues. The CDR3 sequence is CASSRLAGETEQYF. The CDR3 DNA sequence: TGTGCCAGCAGCCGACTAGCGGGAGAAACCGAGCAGTACTTC.